The clone carrying this T cell receptor beta chain was counted only a few times. Those enrolled, adults aged about 18 to 95 years, came from about two dozen US areas. What the recovered Cohort 3 donors had was two negative PCRs, clearance, or symptom resolution. The data belong to a study of blood T cell repertoires in COVID-19. Study information: The United States, Italy and Spain supplied acute and convalescent COVID-19 samples. The cDNA or gDNA used as material had been derived from T cells, B-cell-depleted T cells, or PBMCs.

Germline V gives CDR1 SGHDT, CDR2 YYEEEE. The CDR3 spans 16 residues. With 4 bases clipped from V and 4 bases from J, the junction kept 12 bases outside the gene matches. Assay used: immunoSEQ multiplex PCR; TCRdb lists only in-frame clones, some missing. This sample has roughly 300,000 clones, with approximately 90% found just once. This sequence joins TRBV5-6 and TRBJ2-7, with 9 positions matching TRBD1. Sequences were obtained from PBMCs or T cells enriched from blood (not recorded which). The TCR comes from a woman aged 18-30 years who had recovered from COVID-19. The CDR3: CASSLEMGQGEYEQYF. For the CDR3, the DNA is TGTGCCAGCAGCCTGGAGATGGGACAGGGAGAATACGAGCAGTACTTC.